A single sample is the source of the 17 T cell receptor beta chains below, sequenced in a study of T cell responses to AZD1222 COVID-19 vaccine. TCRdb keeps only in-frame clones here, not all; method: immunoSEQ multiplex PCR. Of 240,000 or so clones detected, 90% to 95% appear once; the ten largest clones hold less than 0.65%. The specimen was peripheral blood, collected on day 0 of AZD1222 vaccination. These receptors all come from an adult in good health.

This clone was found a few times. The chain has TRBV29-1 and TRBJ1-2; D perhaps matches TRBD1 (6 bases). V gave up 4 bases and J gave up 4 bases, with 10 bases separating them. CDR3 length: 12 residues. Germline CDR1 and CDR2: SQVTM and ANQGSEA. The CDR3 region is CSVVQGSYGYTF. The CDR3, as DNA: TGCAGCGTTGTACAGGGAAGCTATGGCTACACCTTC. The full variable domain, in which reference TRBV29-1 and TRBJ1-2 provide the parts outside the CDR3, is SAVISQKPSRDICQRGTSLTIQCQVDSQVTMMFWYRQQPGQSLTLIATANQGSEATYESGFVIDKFPISRPNLTFSTLTVSNMSPEDSSIYLCSVVQGSYGYTFGSGTRLTVV.

Here the CDR3 reads CASSVSQGKNGYTF. The CDR3 nucleotides are TGTGCCAGCAGTGTCTCGCAAGGGAAAAATGGCTACACCTTC. The chain links TRBV2 to TRBJ1-2, with D unclear. V was clipped by 4 bases and J by 6 bases, with 15 bases between them. The CDR3 length is 14 residues. Germline CDR1 SNHLY, CDR2 FYNNEI.

J is TRBJ2-5 and V is TRBV5-1; 10 bases agree with TRBD2. The CDR3 runs 15 residues. After removal of 4 bases from V and 2 bases from J, the junction contained 5 bases not matched to a gene. CDR1 and CDR2 (germline): SGHRS, YFSETQ. Written as DNA, the CDR3 is TGCGCCAGCAGCGGTGGTAGCGGGGGGCAAGAGACCCAGTACTTC. It is translated as CASSGGSGGQETQYF.

The CDR3 here is CASSLQGGSQEQFF. CDR3 in DNA: TGTGCCAGTAGCCTACAGGGGGGATCCCAGGAGCAGTTCTTC. The gene calls are TRBV19 and TRBJ2-1; 8 bases are shared with TRBD1. J was trimmed by 10 bases and V by 6 bases; bases with no gene match: 11. Germline lookup yields CDR1 LNHDA and CDR2 SQIVND (reference sequence). The length of the CDR3 is 14 residues. Full variable domain (outside the CDR3, taken from reference TRBV19 and TRBJ2-1): DGGITQSPKYLFRKEGQNVTLSCEQNLNHDAMYWYRQDPGQGLRLIYYSQIVNDFQKGDIAEGYSVSREKKESFPLTVTSAQKNPTAFYLCASSLQGGSQEQFFGPGTRLTVL.

This sequence joins TRBV7-3 and TRBJ2-7, with D tentatively TRBD1 (6 bases). CDR3 size: 15 residues. Trimming left V 2 bases short and J 3 bases short, with 14 bases between. Germline V lookup: CDR1 SGHTA, CDR2 FQGTGA. CDR3 in amino acids: CASSLDGGGSYEQYF. Here the CDR3 DNA reads TGTGCCAGCAGCTTAGATGGGGGCGGAAGCTACGAGCAGTACTTC.

CDR3 in DNA: TGTGCCAGCAGCCTCACTACTGGGGCCAACGTCCTGACTTTC. Protein sequence: CASSLTTGANVLTF. The V and J genes are TRBV7-2 and TRBJ2-6; D call uncertain. In germline, CDR1 is SGHTA, CDR2 FQGNSA. Trimming removed 5 bases at V and 2 bases at J, with 7 bases between. The CDR3 is 14 residues long. The whole variable domain, remainder taken from reference TRBV7-2 and TRBJ2-6, is GAGVSQSPSNKVTEKGKDVELRCDPISGHTALYWYRQSLGQGLEFLIYFQGNSAPDKSGLPSDRFSAERTGGSVSTLTIQRTQQEDSAVYLCASSLTTGANVLTFGAGSRLTVL.

This sequence joins TRBV5-4 and TRBJ2-7; D not certain. Germline V CDR1 and CDR2: SGHNT, YYREEE (reference sequence). The CDR3 loop spans 13 amino acids. The ends were cut back, 1 base at V and 4 bases at J, with 9 bases in the middle. CDR3 amino acids: CASSLTPEYEQYF. The CDR3 bases are TGTGCCAGCAGCTTGACGCCTGAGTACGAGCAGTACTTC.

This clone was seen a single time. The gene calls are TRBV5-1 and TRBJ2-3, with 8 bases that match TRBD2. Germline V gives CDR1 SGHRS, CDR2 YFSETQ. V lost 4 bases to trimming and J lost 1 base; unmatched junction nucleotides: 2. The CDR3 sequence is 14 residues long. The CDR3 loop is CASSETSGTDTQYF. The CDR3 bases are TGCGCCAGCAGCGAGACTAGCGGCACAGATACGCAGTATTTT. The full variable domain, rest sourced from reference TRBV5-1 and TRBJ2-3, is KAGVTQTPRYLIKTRGQQVTLSCSPISGHRSVSWYQQTPGQGLQFLFEYFSETQRNKGNFPGRFSGRQFSNSRSEMNVSTLELGDSALYLCASSETSGTDTQYFGPGTRLTVL.

This rearrangement joins TRBV7-2 to TRBJ2-5; 7 bases are shared with TRBD1. Germline CDR1 is SGHTA and CDR2 is FQGNSA. This CDR3 is built from 16 residues. The V gene end was trimmed by 5 bases and the J gene end by 6 bases; junction bases not matched to a gene: 15. The CDR3 sequence is CASSPPRGARGKTQYF. The CDR3 DNA follows: TGTGCCAGCAGCCCTCCCCGAGGGGCCAGGGGGAAGACCCAGTACTTC.

This chain connects TRBV4-3 to TRBJ2-5; D uncertain. The CDR3 has 15 amino acids. The V and J ends lost 0 bases and 7 bases respectively, with 15 bases between them. Germline V CDR1 and CDR2: LGHNA, YSLEER. CDR3 residues: CASSQDRLQAGTQYF. The CDR3 nucleotides are TGCGCCAGCAGCCAAGATCGCCTTCAGGCTGGGACCCAGTACTTC.

The CDR3 DNA sequence: TGTGCCAGCAAAACCGGGAACCCCTCCTACAATGAGCAGTTCTTC. The encoded protein is CASKTGNPSYNEQFF. This rearrangement joins TRBV28 to TRBJ2-1; a weak D match, TRBD2 (5 bases). With 7 bases removed from V and 0 bases from J, the gap between germline ends came to 13 bases. The CDR3 spans 15 residues. The germline CDR1 and CDR2 sequences are MDHEN and SYDVKM.

Written as DNA, the CDR3 is TGCATGACGGCACAAGAGACCCAGTACTTC. Translated, it gives CMTAQETQYF. V gene TRBV20-1 combines with J gene TRBJ2-5; D call uncertain. The CDR3 is made up of 10 amino acids. CDR1 is DFQATT and CDR2 is SNEGSKA in the germline V gene (reference sequence).

The chain recombines TRBV19 with TRBJ1-1, with D unclear. V was clipped by 5 bases and J by 2 bases, with 30 bases between them. This CDR3 has 20 amino acids. Germline CDR1 and CDR2: LNHDA and SQIVND (reference sequence). CDR3 amino acids: CASSSLALLAFLSLNTEAFF. The CDR3 coding sequence is TGTGCCAGTAGTTCGTTGGCCCTTCTGGCATTTTTATCCCTTAACACTGAAGCTTTCTTT. Using reference TRBV19 and TRBJ1-1 for the parts outside the CDR3, the full variable domain is DGGITQSPKYLFRKEGQNVTLSCEQNLNHDAMYWYRQDPGQGLRLIYYSQIVNDFQKGDIAEGYSVSREKKESFPLTVTSAQKNPTAFYLCASSSLALLAFLSLNTEAFFGQGTRLTVV.

The chain is built from TRBV5-1 and TRBJ2-3, with a weak D call TRBD2 (7 bases). The CDR3 has 14 amino acids. Germline-derived CDR1 and CDR2 are SGHRS and YFSETQ. The V end lost 10 bases, the J end lost 4 bases, and 19 bases lay between the germline ends. The CDR3 sequence is CAGSMGGPPDTQYF. DNA of the CDR3: TGCGCCGGGTCCATGGGGGGGCCCCCAGATACGCAGTATTTT.

This chain joins TRBV12-3 or TRBV12-4 and TRBJ2-2; D gene unclear. Trimming removed 8 bases at V and 6 bases at J, with 10 bases between. The CDR3 is 12 residues long. The CDR3 DNA reads as TGTGCCAGCTCTCTGACGTCCGGGGAGCTGTTTTTT. Protein: CASSLTSGELFF.

V usage is TRBV28 and J usage is TRBJ1-4, with D perhaps matching TRBD1 (6 bases). CDR3 size: 15 residues. CDR1 MDHEN and CDR2 SYDVKM come from the germline V gene. Trimming pared 2 bases from V and 8 bases from J, leaving 15 bases between. CDR3 DNA: TGTGCCAGCAGTTTAGGGGGGGCGAGAGAAGAAAAACTGTTTTTT. It encodes CASSLGGAREEKLFF.

This chain connects TRBV28 to TRBJ1-1, with 12 nucleotides matching TRBD1. Germline CDR1 reads MDHEN; CDR2 reads SYDVKM. Trimming took 1 base from V and 1 from J; bases not matched to a gene: 1. CDR3 length: 16 residues. The CDR3 nucleotides are TGTGCCAGCAGTTTATTGGGACAGGGGGCGAACACTGAAGCTTTCTTT. Protein product: CASSLLGQGANTEAFF.